Each of the 21 T cell receptor beta chains below was sequenced from the same sample in a study of T-cell memory formation after mild COVID-19. One entry per CDR3 protein, called by TCRdb with MiXCR from the 5' RACE reads. The repertoire holds approximately 450,000 distinct CDR3 sequences, with roughly 20% as singletons. Sequencing was done on a sample of PBMCs or a T cell subset sorted from them (not recorded which). These receptors were obtained from an adult woman who had mild COVID-19 (a few samples of this study predate the infection). Cell type and time point are not known.

The rearrangement joins TRBV19 to TRBJ1-2; perhaps TRBD1 as D (5 bases). Germline CDR1 and CDR2: LNHDA and SQIVND (reference sequence). The CDR3 totals 13 residues. V lost 0 bases to trimming and J lost 8 bases, with 10 bases between them. This CDR3 is CASSIDGTWGYTF. The CDR3, as DNA: TGTGCCAGTAGTATAGACGGGACGTGGGGCTACACCTTC.

The rearrangement uses TRBV29-1 and TRBJ2-5, with a tentative D call TRBD1 (6 bases). Looked up from germline, CDR1 is SQVTM and CDR2 is ANQGSEA. V dropped 4 bases and J dropped 5 bases, with 11 bases sitting between them. The CDR3 is 12 residues long. The CDR3: CSVGRRGETQYF. CDR3 sequence (DNA): TGCAGCGTTGGACGCAGGGGTGAGACCCAGTACTTC.

The chain recombines TRBV5-1 with TRBJ2-1; 8 nucleotides line up with TRBD2. Looked up from germline, CDR1 is SGHRS and CDR2 is YFSETQ. The length of the CDR3 is 16 residues. J gave up 4 bases and V 4 bases, and 10 bases lay outside the gene matches. The CDR3 loop reads CASSAGEREFYNEQFF. The CDR3 nucleotides are TGCGCCAGCAGCGCCGGGGAGCGGGAGTTTTACAATGAGCAGTTCTTC.

This clonotype has a handful of counts. The gene calls are TRBV7-3 and TRBJ1-6, with D maybe TRBD1 (6 bases). V lost 3 bases, J lost 9 bases, and 9 bases lay in between. Per germline, CDR1 SGHTA and CDR2 FQGTGA. This CDR3 region has 13 residues. The CDR3 sequence: CASSLAGVSPLHF. The CDR3 DNA reads TGTGCCAGCAGCTTGGCAGGGGTTTCACCCCTCCACTTT.

This clonotype has a count of ten or more. V and J are TRBV7-9 and TRBJ2-7; maybe TRBD1 (5 bases). Germline-derived CDR1 and CDR2 are SEHNR and FQNEAQ (reference sequence). This CDR3 spans 13 amino acids. The ends were cut back, 5 bases at V and 10 bases at J, with 18 bases in the middle. The CDR3 protein is CASSPRQSHPQYF. The CDR3 nucleotides are TGTGCCAGCAGCCCCAGACAGTCCCACCCCCAGTACTTC.

This clonotype has more than one count but fewer than ten. This chain joins TRBV18 and TRBJ2-3, with D unresolved. The CDR3 runs to 15 residues. The germline V and J ends were trimmed by 1 base and 2 bases, with 10 bases remaining between them. Germline loops: CDR1 KGHSH, CDR2 LQKENI. For the CDR3, the DNA is TGTGCCAGCTCACCACTGGACCCGGCCACAGATACGCAGTATTTT. Translation gives CASSPLDPATDTQYF.

This clonotype was seen many times. The chain recombines TRBV6-5 with TRBJ1-5; 7 positions match TRBD1. This CDR3 contains 13 residues. Germline CDR1 MNHEY, CDR2 SVGAGI. With 2 bases clipped from V and 9 bases from J, the junction kept 4 bases outside the gene matches. The CDR3 DNA reads TGTGCCAGCAGTTACCAGGGGGTTGGGCCCCAGCATTTT. Translated, it gives CASSYQGVGPQHF.

This clonotype was detected ten times or more. V gene TRBV19 combines with J gene TRBJ2-1, with TRBD2 identical over 12 bases. Trimming took 6 bases from V and 4 from J; bases not matched to a gene: 4. The CDR3 is 15 amino acids. Germline loops: CDR1 LNHDA, CDR2 SQIVND (reference sequence). CDR3: CASSAGTSGYNEQFF. The CDR3 nucleotides read TGTGCCAGTAGCGCCGGGACTAGCGGGTACAATGAGCAGTTCTTC.

V is TRBV20-1 and J is TRBJ2-3, with D maybe TRBD1 (8 bases). This CDR3 contains 14 residues. The ends were cut back, 6 bases at V and 3 bases at J, with 16 bases in the middle. CDR1 and CDR2 (germline): DFQATT, SNEGSKA (reference sequence). The CDR3 region has the DNA TGCAGTGCCGACGGACAGGGAGGGACAGATACGCAGTATTTT. Residues: CSADGQGGTDTQYF.

This clonotype came up a few times. The chain joins TRBV24-1 to TRBJ2-3; D is unresolved. CDR3 length equals 13 residues. In germline, CDR1 is KGHDR, CDR2 SFDVKD. The V gene lost 7 bases and the J gene lost 7 bases, with 14 bases spanning the gap. The CDR3 DNA is TGTGCCACCAGCGGTGCCCCGAGGTATACGCAGTATTTT. Its translation: CATSGAPRYTQYF.

This clonotype was seen a few times. V usage is TRBV4-1 and J usage is TRBJ2-5; D gene uncertain. V dropped 1 base and J dropped 5 bases, with 8 bases sitting between them. CDR1 is MGHRA and CDR2 is YSYEKL in the germline V gene. The CDR3 runs 13 residues. In DNA form, the CDR3 reads TGCGCCAGCAGCCAAGCAAATGGGGAGACCCAGTACTTC. This translates into CASSQANGETQYF.

The chain couples TRBV12-3 or TRBV12-4 to TRBJ2-7; 7 bases agree with TRBD1. This CDR3 contains 17 residues. Unmatched junction bases numbered 18, after V lost 3 bases and J lost 7 bases. The chain's CDR3 is CASSFGIRDSEFREQYF. The CDR3 nucleotides are TGTGCCAGCAGTTTTGGGATCCGGGACAGCGAATTCCGGGAGCAGTACTTC.

This clonotype came up a few times. The J gene is TRBJ1-5, the V gene TRBV6-6; D gene unclear. Germline CDR1 and CDR2: MNHNY and SVGAGI (reference sequence). V was clipped by 6 bases and J by 7 bases, with 7 bases between them. CDR3 length equals 11 residues. CDR3: CASRRDQPQHF. For the CDR3, the DNA is TGTGCCAGCAGGCGAGACCAGCCCCAGCATTTT.

This clonotype was recorded a few times. The rearrangement joins TRBV7-8 to TRBJ2-3; 16 bases map to TRBD2. V lost 2 bases, J lost 2 bases, and 10 bases stayed unmatched. The V gene's germline CDR1 is SGHVS and CDR2 FQNEAQ. CDR3 size: 20 residues. The CDR3 sequence is CASSLYLGLAGGPFTDTQYF. CDR3 DNA: TGTGCCAGCAGCTTATATTTGGGACTAGCGGGAGGGCCTTTCACAGATACGCAGTATTTT.

V usage is TRBV12-3 or TRBV12-4 and J usage is TRBJ2-3; tentatively, D is TRBD2 (6 bases). The V and J ends lost 6 bases and 0 bases respectively, with 10 bases between them. The CDR3 has 14 amino acids. In DNA form, the CDR3 reads TGTGCCAGCAGAGCAGGGACTAGCACAGATACGCAGTATTTT. This gives the protein CASRAGTSTDTQYF.

V usage is TRBV4-2 and J usage is TRBJ2-5; D uncertain. CDR1 LGHNA and CDR2 YNFKEQ come from the germline V gene. Trimming left V 1 base short and J 2 bases short, with 8 bases between. The CDR3 covers 14 residues. Here the CDR3 reads CASSQVRTQETQYF. CDR3 DNA sequence: TGTGCCAGCAGCCAAGTAAGGACGCAAGAGACCCAGTACTTC.

The rearrangement joins TRBV2 to TRBJ2-7; D perhaps matches TRBD2 (5 bases). V lost 5 bases to trimming and J lost 3 bases, with 14 bases between them. The germline V gene has CDR1 SNHLY and CDR2 FYNNEI. CDR3 length equals 14 residues. CDR3: CASSSGLNDYEQYF. The CDR3 DNA reads TGTGCCAGCAGTTCAGGACTCAATGACTACGAGCAGTACTTC.

This clonotype was counted a few times. The J gene is TRBJ1-1, the V gene TRBV12-5; 10 bases match TRBD1. Germline trimming cut 3 bases from V and 3 bases from J; bases unmatched to any gene: 1. This CDR3 comprises 14 residues. Germline V gene lookup returns CDR1 LGHNT and CDR2 FRNRAP. CDR3 nucleotide sequence: TGTGCTAGTGGTTTAGGACAGGGGGACACTGAAGCTTTCTTT. This sequence encodes CASGLGQGDTEAFF.

This clonotype was observed a handful of times. The chain uses TRBV15 and TRBJ1-1; D not resolved. V shed 10 bases and J shed 2 bases, with 17 bases lying between them. Germline V gives CDR1 LNHNV, CDR2 YYDKDF (reference sequence). The CDR3 has 14 residues. CDR3 protein: CAIGPRQVNTEAFF. The CDR3 DNA reads as TGTGCCATCGGACCCAGGCAGGTTAACACTGAAGCTTTCTTT.

This clonotype was detected a few times. The rearrangement links TRBV29-1 to TRBJ2-1; D gene unclear. CDR3 length: 12 residues. Germline values: CDR1 SQVTM, CDR2 ANQGSEA. The V gene lost 6 bases and the J gene lost 1 base, with 7 bases spanning the gap. CDR3 sequence reads: CSVIVSYNEQFF. For the CDR3, the DNA is TGCAGCGTAATTGTTTCCTACAATGAGCAGTTCTTC.

The chain employs TRBV4-1 and TRBJ2-1, with D possibly matching TRBD2 (6 bases). Deletions cut 4 bases from V and 0 bases from J, with 16 bases between. The CDR3 sequence is 17 residues long. Looked up from germline, CDR1 is MGHRA and CDR2 is YSYEKL. CDR3 region: CASSRFYRDSSYNEQFF. In nucleotides, the CDR3 is TGCGCCAGCAGCCGCTTCTACCGGGACTCCTCCTACAATGAGCAGTTCTTC.